Listed here is a single TCR beta chain. As yet, its antigen is unknown. Germline assignment: CDR1 SQVTM and CDR2 ANQGSEA. This CDR3 has 13 amino acids. Trimming cost V 5 bases and J 4 bases, with 11 bases left between them. This sample is part of a study of T cell responses to AZD1222 COVID-19 vaccine. Study-level points and caveats: The number of AZD1222 recipients seropositive at baseline was only 5 to 7. CD4 TCRs linked to vaccination spanned spike, dominating at 160-218 and 743-854. Two AZD1222 administrations were followed by greater Spike-specific TCR breadth and depth.

TCRdb keeps only in-frame clones here, not all; method: immunoSEQ multiplex PCR. The sample consists of about 100,000 clones, around 87% of them appearing once. The specimen comprised peripheral blood, sampled on day 0 of MenACWY control vaccination. The V call is TRBV29-1, the J call TRBJ1-4; D may be TRBD1 (5 bases). The clonotype was recovered from an adult in good health. CDR3 in DNA: TGCAGCGTTTATGGGGCGGGTAATGAAAAACTGTTTTTT. Its protein is CSVYGAGNEKLFF. Looking up the rest from reference TRBV29-1 and TRBJ1-4 gives the full variable domain: SAVISQKPSRDICQRGTSLTIQCQVDSQVTMMFWYRQQPGQSLTLIATANQGSEATYESGFVIDKFPISRPNLTFSTLTVSNMSPEDSSIYLCSVYGAGNEKLFFGSGTQLSVL.